This T cell receptor (beta chain) stems from a study of CD8 T cells in Susac syndrome. The CDR3 contains 15 residues. The V gene's germline CDR1 is DFQATT and CDR2 SNEGSKA (reference sequence). Trimming stripped 0 bases from V and 4 bases from J, with 13 bases between. Random hexamers were used to reverse transcribe the RNA input (roughly 0.5 to 1 ug). TCRdb reprocessed the immunoSEQ multiplex PCR reads via MiXCR and lists one record per CDR3 protein. Of 150,000 to 200,000 distinct CDR3 sequences in the sample, around 94% are singletons; the top ten hold roughly 0.15%. The chain uses TRBV20-1 and TRBJ1-5; D possibly corresponds to TRBD1 (5 bases). The TCR was taken from a human donor in good health. The specimen was CD4+ T cells from PBMCs. DNA for the CDR3: TGCAGTGCTAGAGATACAGGACCGTCGAATCAGCCCCAGCATTTT. Translated, it gives CSARDTGPSNQPQHF.